This T cell receptor (beta chain) was captured by sequencing in a study of blood T cells in healthy people across ages. Findings and limits, study-wide: Any conclusive comparison of naive versus antigen-experienced cells was prevented by using unsorted PBMCs. Shifts in expanded clonotypes may have been confounded by donor CMV status, which was unknown.

On this clonotype itself: Antigen specificity is unknown.

With a J-beta primer mix and a sample-barcoded 5' primer, a second PCR ran about 6 to 11 cycles. TCRdb independently ran MiXCR on the 5' RACE reads; one entry per CDR3 protein. The table has hundreds of thousands of distinct CDR3 sequences, 55% to 70% seen once. This CDR3 has 16 residues. The authors drew approximately 9 milliliters of peripheral blood from each donor. Every sample had a minimum of 7 million PBMCs isolated. This clonotype originated in a man aged 30 to 45 in good health. The sequenced sample consisted of blood. The rearrangement uses TRBV21-1 and TRBJ2-1; the table's D call, TRBD1, was not checked against the DNA. TRBV21-1 is a pseudogene. For the CDR3, the DNA is TGTGCCAGCAGCAAACCCCGACAGGGGAGGAACAATGAGCAGTTATTC. Translating it yields CASSKPRQGRNNEQLF.